Each of the 32 T cell receptor beta chains below was sequenced from the same sample in a study of cytomegalovirus exposure and HLA in healthy donors. Researchers ran the PCR with 60 Vbeta and 13 Jbeta primers. Libraries were prepared by immunoSEQ multiplex PCR; TCRdb keeps only in-frame clonotypes and omits some of them. The repertoire holds under 200,000 clones, just over 75% seen once, with under 2% in the top ten. Sample: PBMCs. The receptors derive from a man aged 30 to 39 in good health and CMV-seronegative.

In this sample, this clone turned up a few times. The chain is built from TRBV6-6 and TRBJ1-4, with TRBD1 as a possible D gene (5 bases). Per the germline V gene, CDR1 is MNHNY and CDR2 is SVGAGI (reference sequence). Between the trimmed V and J ends, which lost 5 bases and 14 bases, there was a span of 21 bases. The CDR3 loop spans 14 amino acids. CDR3: CASSKEGPLGGLFF. For the CDR3, the DNA is TGTGCCAGCAGTAAGGAGGGGCCCCTAGGCGGTCTGTTTTTT.

V gene TRBV27 combines with J gene TRBJ2-3; TRBD2 aligns across 12 bases. Germline V CDR1 and CDR2: MNHEY, SMNVEV (reference sequence). V lost 6 bases and J lost 7; bases outside the gene matches: 8. This CDR3 is 15 amino acids long. The CDR3 DNA reads TGTGCCAGCAGCCCGTCGACTAGCGGGAGAAATACGCAGTATTTT. Protein product: CASSPSTSGRNTQYF.

The table lists this clone with a few counts. CDR3 DNA sequence: TGTGCCAGTAGTACCGATCCTAGCGGAACGAAGACCCAGTACTTC. Translated: CASSTDPSGTKTQYF. The rearrangement joins TRBV19 to TRBJ2-5; 7 bases map to TRBD2. Germline CDR1 reads LNHDA; CDR2 reads SQIVND (reference sequence). V shed 4 bases and J 6 bases; nucleotides not matched to a gene: 11. The CDR3 is made up of 15 amino acids.

The V gene is TRBV25-1, the J gene TRBJ1-5, with D unresolved. With 3 bases removed from V and 4 bases from J, the gap between germline ends came to 13 bases. CDR3 size: 15 residues. Germline V gene data show CDR1 as MGHDK and CDR2 as SYGVNS. This CDR3 reads CASSEEGRPNQPQHF. CDR3 sequence (DNA): TGTGCCAGCAGTGAGGAGGGCAGGCCAAATCAGCCCCAGCATTTT.

The J gene is TRBJ1-5, the V gene TRBV28; D remains ambiguous. CDR1 is MDHEN and CDR2 is SYDVKM in the germline V gene. V lost 2 bases to trimming and J lost 0 bases, with 11 bases between them. The CDR3 covers 16 residues. The CDR3 DNA is TGTGCCAGCAGTTTAGTGGCAGGCCTTAGCAATCAGCCCCAGCATTTT. Residues: CASSLVAGLSNQPQHF.

The gene calls are TRBV9 and TRBJ2-1, with 9 bases that match TRBD1. The CDR3 length is 14 residues. V dropped 2 bases and J dropped 8; count of bases not matched to a gene: 5. Germline loops: CDR1 SGDLS, CDR2 YYNGEE. CDR3 bases: TGTGCCAGCAGCGTCGGGACAGGGAACGATGAGCAGTTCTTC. Amino acid sequence: CASSVGTGNDEQFF. Full variable domain (rest looked up from reference TRBV9 and TRBJ2-1): DSGVTQTPKHLITATGQRVTLRCSPRSGDLSVYWYQQSLDQGLQFLIQYYNGEERAKGNILERFSAQQFPDLHSELNLSSLELGDSALYFCASSVGTGNDEQFFGPGTRLTVL.

J is TRBJ1-4 and V is TRBV5-1; TRBD1 aligns across 8 bases. CDR3 size: 19 residues. V shed 1 base and J 0 bases; nucleotides not matched to a gene: 11. Per germline, CDR1 SGHRS and CDR2 YFSETQ. CDR3 amino acids: CASSLNQGAQLATNEKLFF. Written as DNA, the CDR3 is TGCGCCAGCAGCTTGAACCAGGGGGCTCAACTTGCAACTAATGAAAAACTGTTTTTT.

The rearrangement joins TRBV5-6 to TRBJ1-2; D gene unclear. The CDR3 contains 18 residues. Per germline, CDR1 SGHDT and CDR2 YYEEEE. The V gene lost 4 bases and the J gene lost 6 bases, with 28 bases spanning the gap. Written as DNA, the CDR3 is TGTGCCAGCAGCCCAGAGGAACCCCACCTATTCCTTAAACATGGCTACACCTTC. The encoded protein is CASSPEEPHLFLKHGYTF. The full variable domain, with the rest looked up from reference TRBV5-6 and TRBJ1-2, is DAGVTQSPTHLIKTRGQQVTLRCSPKSGHDTVSWYQQALGQGPQFIFQYYEEEERQRGNFPDRFSGHQFPNYSSELNVNALLLGDSALYLCASSPEEPHLFLKHGYTFGSGTRLTVV.

CDR3 sequence: CASNQVTDSYNSPLHF. CDR3 DNA: TGCGCCAGCAACCAGGTGACTGACTCCTATAATTCACCCCTCCACTTT. This chain connects TRBV4-1 to TRBJ1-6; no reliable D call. The V end was cut by 7 bases, the J end by 0 bases, with 13 bases between. The CDR3 covers 16 residues. CDR1 is MGHRA, CDR2 YSYEKL, per germline.

V and J are TRBV2 and TRBJ1-4; perhaps TRBD1 as D (5 bases). The CDR3 sequence is 15 residues long. Germline V gene data show CDR1 as SNHLY and CDR2 as FYNNEI. The germline V and J ends were trimmed by 6 bases and 0 bases, with 11 bases remaining between them. DNA for the CDR3: TGTGCCAGCAGGGGGGGGACTTCAACTAATGAAAAACTGTTTTTT. It is translated as CASRGGTSTNEKLFF.

The gene calls are TRBV14 and TRBJ2-3; TRBD2 agrees at 10 bases. V was pared by 3 bases and J by 0 bases, with 12 bases of the junction left unmatched. CDR1 and CDR2 from the germline V gene are SGHDN and FVKESK. CDR3 length: 19 amino acids. The CDR3 is CASSQGLAGVSPSTDTQYF. The CDR3 bases are TGTGCCAGCAGCCAGGGTCTAGCGGGAGTCTCCCCTAGCACAGATACGCAGTATTTT.

This rearrangement joins TRBV2 to TRBJ2-5, with TRBD1 matching 10 bases. V was clipped by 7 bases and J by 2 bases; unmatched bases: 7. Germline-derived CDR1 and CDR2 are SNHLY and FYNNEI. CDR3 length equals 15 residues. CDR3 amino acids: CASTGTGAKQETQYF. Here the CDR3 DNA reads TGTGCCAGCACGGGGACAGGGGCGAAGCAAGAGACCCAGTACTTC.

This sequence joins TRBV27 and TRBJ2-7, with no clear D. V was clipped by 8 bases and J by 5 bases, with 16 bases between them. Germline-derived CDR1 and CDR2 are MNHEY and SMNVEV (reference sequence). This CDR3 is built from 13 residues. The CDR3 sequence: CASGYFLRDEQYF. The CDR3, as DNA: TGTGCCAGCGGCTATTTCTTACGGGACGAGCAGTACTTC.

This chain connects TRBV9 to TRBJ2-7; 7 nucleotides line up with TRBD2. CDR1 and CDR2 (germline): SGDLS, YYNGEE. This CDR3 contains 15 residues. The trim removed 3 bases at V and 2 bases at J, leaving 8 bases unmatched. The CDR3 reads CASSGTSASPYEQYF. The CDR3 DNA reads TGTGCCAGCAGCGGCACTAGCGCGAGCCCCTACGAGCAGTACTTC.

V usage is TRBV11-2 and J usage is TRBJ2-7; 7 bases match TRBD1. J was trimmed by 4 bases and V by 1 base; bases with no gene match: 7. The CDR3 extends over 15 amino acids. In germline, CDR1 is SGHAT, CDR2 FQNNGV. CDR3 DNA: TGTGCCAGCAGCTTAGCGACAGGGCTTAAGTACGAGCAGTACTTC. This translates into CASSLATGLKYEQYF.

The table lists this clone with a count of one. This chain connects TRBV28 to TRBJ2-5; tentatively, D is TRBD1 (6 bases). This CDR3 has 14 residues. V lost 5 bases to trimming and J lost 5 bases, with 15 bases between them. Germline loops: CDR1 MDHEN, CDR2 SYDVKM. The CDR3 DNA reads as TGTGCCAGCAGTCCAACAGGGTTAGGCGAGACCCAGTACTTC. Amino acid sequence: CASSPTGLGETQYF.

The chain has TRBV5-1 and TRBJ1-2; 12 bases match TRBD1. Germline-derived CDR1 and CDR2 are SGHRS and YFSETQ. The CDR3 extends over 15 amino acids. J was trimmed by 7 bases and V by 0 bases; bases with no gene match: 4. The CDR3 region is CASSLAGQGAPGYTF. CDR3 nucleotides: TGCGCCAGCAGCTTGGCGGGACAGGGGGCGCCTGGCTACACCTTC. Together with reference TRBV5-1 and TRBJ1-2, the CDR3 gives the full variable domain: KAGVTQTPRYLIKTRGQQVTLSCSPISGHRSVSWYQQTPGQGLQFLFEYFSETQRNKGNFPGRFSGRQFSNSRSEMNVSTLELGDSALYLCASSLAGQGAPGYTFGSGTRLTVV.

This rearrangement joins TRBV2 to TRBJ1-1; D is perhaps TRBD1 (5 bases). V shed 3 bases and J shed 7 bases, with 18 bases lying between them. This CDR3 is built from 15 residues. Per the germline V gene, CDR1 is SNHLY and CDR2 is FYNNEI. The chain's CDR3 is CASSDDVGREGEAFF. As DNA, the CDR3 is TGTGCCAGCAGTGACGATGTGGGGCGGGAAGGTGAAGCTTTCTTT.

The chain carries TRBV2 and TRBJ1-3, with TRBD1 as a possible D gene (6 bases). The length of the CDR3 is 16 residues. The germline V gene encodes CDR1 SNHLY and CDR2 FYNNEI. The V and J ends lost 5 bases and 0 bases respectively, with 14 bases between them. CDR3 bases: TGTGCCAGCAGTTCCCAGGGGATATCCTCTGGAAACACCATATATTTT. Its protein is CASSSQGISSGNTIYF.

The V and J genes are TRBV6-1 and TRBJ2-6; no definite D call. Per germline, CDR1 MNHNS and CDR2 SASEGT. V lost 6 bases and J 0 bases, leaving 9 bases between the germline ends. The length of the CDR3 is 15 residues. The CDR3 DNA sequence: TGTGCCAGCAGGAGCACAGACTCTGGGGCCAACGTCCTGACTTTC. The encoded protein is CASRSTDSGANVLTF.

The CDR3 bases are TGTGCCAGCAGCAGGGGACTAGCGGCGAATACAGATACGCAGTATTTT. Translated: CASSRGLAANTDTQYF. This chain connects TRBV28 to TRBJ2-3, with 11 bases matching TRBD2. Trimming at V came to 6 bases and at J to 3 bases, leaving 8 bases not matched to a gene. This CDR3 is built from 16 residues. Germline assignment: CDR1 MDHEN and CDR2 SYDVKM.

The chain is built from TRBV27 and TRBJ2-7; TRBD2 aligns across 10 bases. Germline CDR1 is MNHEY and CDR2 is SMNVEV (reference sequence). Trimming at V came to 3 bases and at J to 3 bases, leaving 2 bases not matched to a gene. The CDR3 is 14 residues long. The CDR3 reads CASSFTSGIYEQYF. The CDR3 region has the DNA TGTGCCAGCAGTTTCACTAGCGGGATCTACGAGCAGTACTTC.

V and J are TRBV5-4 and TRBJ1-2; 10 bases line up with TRBD1. CDR1 is SGHNT and CDR2 is YYREEE in the germline V gene (reference sequence). The ends lost 1 base at V and 2 bases at J; junction bases unmatched: 5. The CDR3 length is 16 residues. CDR3 DNA: TGTGCCAGCAGCTTGCCGGGACAGGGGACGAACTATGGCTACACCTTC. Its protein product is CASSLPGQGTNYGYTF.

V is TRBV2 and J is TRBJ2-4; D perhaps matches TRBD1 (5 bases). CDR1 is SNHLY, CDR2 FYNNEI, per germline. The CDR3 consists of 16 residues. Trimming removed 2 bases from V and 7 bases from J, with 18 bases in between. The CDR3 DNA sequence: TGTGCCAGCAGTGAAACCCAGGGCAAAGGCCCGAACATTCAGTACTTC. It codes for CASSETQGKGPNIQYF. The variable domain in full, with the rest retrieved from reference TRBV2 and TRBJ2-4, is EPEVTQTPSHQVTQMGQEVILRCVPISNHLYFYWYRQILGQKVEFLVSFYNNEISEKSEIFDDQFSVERPDGSNFTLKIRSTKLEDSAMYFCASSETQGKGPNIQYFGAGTRLSVL.

The V gene is TRBV9, the J gene TRBJ2-3, with D possibly matching TRBD2 (5 bases). The CDR3 is made up of 14 amino acids. Germline V gives CDR1 SGDLS, CDR2 YYNGEE. The V and J ends lost 3 bases and 1 base respectively, with 9 bases between them. CDR3 coding DNA: TGTGCCAGCAGCGATTCCGGGGGCACAGATACGCAGTATTTT. As protein: CASSDSGGTDTQYF.

This chain joins TRBV6-1 and TRBJ1-2; a possible D gene is TRBD1 (5 bases). The CDR3 spans 17 residues. Trimming took 3 bases from V and 4 from J, leaving 21 bases between them. In germline, CDR1 is MNHNS, CDR2 SASEGT. CDR3 bases: TGTGCCAGCAGTGAGGGGGGGATGGTCAACAAGGTCTATGGCTACACCTTC. Protein: CASSEGGMVNKVYGYTF.

This clone was detected a few times. The genes are TRBV27 and TRBJ2-3; TRBD1 agrees at 7 bases. There are 17 residues in the CDR3. Trimming cost V 2 bases and J 2 bases; bases outside gene matches: 10. CDR1 is MNHEY and CDR2 is SMNVEV in the germline V gene (reference sequence). The CDR3 nucleotides read TGTGCCAGCAGTTTAATTCCAGGACAGGCTTACACAGATACGCAGTATTTT. Protein sequence: CASSLIPGQAYTDTQYF.

The J gene is TRBJ1-6, the V gene TRBV28, with TRBD1 matching 7 bases. J was trimmed by 7 bases and V by 2 bases; bases with no gene match: 5. The CDR3 runs to 15 residues. Germline values: CDR1 MDHEN, CDR2 SYDVKM. The CDR3 loop is CASSLPGQFNSPLHF. The CDR3 region has the DNA TGTGCCAGCAGTTTACCGGGACAGTTCAATTCACCCCTCCACTTT.

The rearrangement joins TRBV9 to TRBJ2-1, with 9 positions matching TRBD2. The CDR3 is made up of 16 amino acids. Trimming took 0 bases from V and 8 from J; bases not matched to a gene: 9. The V gene's germline CDR1 is SGDLS and CDR2 YYNGEE. The CDR3 region is CASSVGPGGRADEQFF. The DNA of the CDR3 is TGTGCCAGCAGCGTAGGACCCGGCGGGAGGGCAGATGAGCAGTTCTTC.

The chain employs TRBV9 and TRBJ2-3, with 10 bases aligning to TRBD2. From germline, CDR1 is SGDLS and CDR2 YYNGEE. The CDR3 length is 19 residues. V was clipped by 3 bases and J by 4 bases; unmatched bases: 17. CDR3 nucleotides: TGTGCCAGCAGCGCAGCCCGGACGGACGCTAGCGGGAGCGCAGATACGCAGTATTTT. Its protein product is CASSAARTDASGSADTQYF.

The chain uses TRBV9 and TRBJ2-7; possibly TRBD2 for D (5 bases). The germline gives CDR1 SGDLS, CDR2 YYNGEE. Trimming stripped 4 bases from V and 2 bases from J, with 16 bases between. The CDR3 loop spans 15 amino acids. In DNA form, the CDR3 reads TGTGCCAGCAGCCCCGGTGGGGAGCCTACCTACGAGCAGTACTTC. As protein: CASSPGGEPTYEQYF.

The chain joins TRBV7-9 to TRBJ2-1; 7 nucleotides agree with TRBD2. Germline V gives CDR1 SEHNR, CDR2 FQNEAQ (reference sequence). The CDR3 extends over 17 amino acids. The ends lost 5 bases at V and 1 base at J; junction bases unmatched: 11. The CDR3 protein is CASSPRVAGLSYNEQFF. DNA for the CDR3: TGTGCCAGCAGCCCCCGGGTAGCGGGCCTTTCCTACAATGAGCAGTTCTTC.